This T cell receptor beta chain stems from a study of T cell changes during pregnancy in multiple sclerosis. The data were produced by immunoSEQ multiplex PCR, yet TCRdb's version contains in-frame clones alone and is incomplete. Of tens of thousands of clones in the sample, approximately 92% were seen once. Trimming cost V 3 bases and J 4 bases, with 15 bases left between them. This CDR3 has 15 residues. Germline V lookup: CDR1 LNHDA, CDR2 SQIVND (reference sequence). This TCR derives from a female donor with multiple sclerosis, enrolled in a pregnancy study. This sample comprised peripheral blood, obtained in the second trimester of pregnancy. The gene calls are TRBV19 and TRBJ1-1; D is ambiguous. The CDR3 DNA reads TGTGCCAGTAGTATTGGAAAGGTTTCAGGCACTGAAGCTTTCTTT. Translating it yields CASSIGKVSGTEAFF.